Following are 18 T cell receptor beta chains from one sample sequenced in a study of Ad26.COV2.S vaccination and SARS-CoV-2 variants. Treatment of the sample: about 20 received Ad26.COV2.S at low or high dose, single or two shots; about 5 received placebo; per-sample allocation not given. Specimens were obtained on day 63 following the first vaccine or placebo injection. Profiled with immunoSEQ multiplex PCR; TCRdb holds only in-frame clones, not every one. The sample consists of hundreds of thousands of clones, 80% to 95% of them appearing once. The sample here was peripheral blood, taken in a trial of Ad26.COV2.S vaccine versus placebo. These receptors all stem from a person between 18 and 60 years old who received the Ad26.COV2.S COVID-19 vaccine or a placebo.

This chain connects TRBV19 to TRBJ1-1; 8 nucleotides line up with TRBD1. Trimming removed 3 bases from V and 1 base from J; junction bases left unmatched: 16. Germline loops: CDR1 LNHDA, CDR2 SQIVND (reference sequence). The CDR3 is made up of 19 amino acids. The DNA of the CDR3 is TGTGCCAGTAGTATTGGGACAGGTATTGTTCAACATACGAACACTGAAGCTTTCTTT. Protein: CASSIGTGIVQHTNTEAFF.

The V call is TRBV14, the J call TRBJ2-7; D unresolved. The CDR3 is 14 residues long. Trimming took 4 bases from V and 0 from J, leaving 10 bases between them. In germline, CDR1 is SGHDN, CDR2 FVKESK. CDR3 in DNA: TGTGCCAGCAGCCCTATGTTTAGCTCCTACGAGCAGTACTTC. Its translation: CASSPMFSSYEQYF.

The genes are TRBV12-3 or TRBV12-4 and TRBJ2-7, with no clear D. There are 13 residues in the CDR3. The V gene lost 1 base and the J gene lost 6 bases, with 10 bases spanning the gap. CDR3 residues: CASSLVAVSEQYF. The CDR3 coding sequence is TGTGCCAGCAGTTTAGTAGCAGTCTCCGAGCAGTACTTC.

The gene calls are TRBV12-3 or TRBV12-4 and TRBJ2-5; TRBD2 is a possible D gene (5 bases). With 6 bases removed from V and 1 base from J, the gap between germline ends came to 6 bases. The CDR3 covers 12 residues. CDR3 loop: CASREGQETQYF. The CDR3, as DNA: TGTGCCAGCAGAGAGGGCCAAGAGACCCAGTACTTC.

This sequence joins TRBV11-2 and TRBJ2-1; 11 nucleotides agree with TRBD2. The CDR3 has 15 amino acids. The V and J ends lost 4 bases and 5 bases, in that order; junction bases with no gene match: 4. CDR1 and CDR2 from the germline V gene are SGHAT and FQNNGV. CDR3 DNA: TGTGCCAGCAGCTGGCCGGGACTAGCGGACAATGAGCAGTTCTTC. Amino acid sequence: CASSWPGLADNEQFF.

The chain employs TRBV5-1 and TRBJ2-1, with TRBD2 identical over 12 bases. The CDR3 consists of 15 residues. Trimming at V came to 2 bases and at J to 10 bases, leaving 7 bases not matched to a gene. Germline V CDR1 and CDR2: SGHRS, YFSETQ. CDR3 nucleotide sequence: TGCGCCAGCAGCTTCGGACTAGCGGGGCCCCAGGAGCAGTTCTTC. Encoded protein: CASSFGLAGPQEQFF.

The chain uses TRBV19 and TRBJ2-7; maybe TRBD2 (6 bases). The germline V and J ends were trimmed by 5 bases and 2 bases, with 22 bases remaining between them. From germline, CDR1 is LNHDA and CDR2 SQIVND (reference sequence). The CDR3 loop spans 17 amino acids. CDR3 region: CASSPSSGRENTYEQYF. DNA of the CDR3: TGTGCCAGTAGTCCAAGCTCTGGTCGGGAGAATACCTACGAGCAGTACTTC.

Notes on this clone: Other DNA sequences in the same sample also yield this CDR3. The chain joins TRBV11-2 to TRBJ1-2; unclear D gene. The CDR3 covers 13 residues. V was pared by 5 bases and J by 0 bases, with 7 bases between. The germline V gene encodes CDR1 SGHAT and CDR2 FQNNGV. The CDR3 here is CASSLGSNYGYTF. In nucleotides, the CDR3 is TGTGCCAGCAGCCTCGGATCTAACTATGGCTACACCTTC.

The genes are TRBV19 and TRBJ2-5; no reliable D call. This CDR3 has 14 amino acids. Trimming removed 1 base at V and 5 bases at J, with 11 bases between. CDR1 LNHDA and CDR2 SQIVND come from the germline V gene (reference sequence). The CDR3 sequence: CASSIGKLSETQYF. CDR3 bases: TGTGCCAGTAGTATAGGGAAGCTATCGGAGACCCAGTACTTC.

The chain employs TRBV7-9 and TRBJ2-2, with 7 bases matching TRBD2. Germline V lookup: CDR1 SEHNR, CDR2 FQNEAQ (reference sequence). The CDR3 is made up of 13 amino acids. V shed 4 bases and J 5 bases; nucleotides not matched to a gene: 1. The CDR3, as DNA: TGTGCCAGCAGCTCCGGGGGGACCGGGGAGCTGTTTTTT. Encoded protein: CASSSGGTGELFF.

The chain joins TRBV12-2 to TRBJ1-2. TRBV12-2 is a listed pseudogene. This CDR3 comprises 14 residues. The CDR3 loop reads CASRCHRIFRGYTF. The DNA for the CDR3 is TGTGCAAGTCGCTGCCACCGGATCTTTAGGGGCTACACCTTC.

This clone was counted a single time. Different DNA sequences within this sample yield the same CDR3. The chain uses TRBV6-2 or TRBV6-3 and TRBJ2-1; possibly TRBD1 or TRBD2 for D (5 bases each). CDR1 is MNHEY, CDR2 SVGEGT, per germline. Trimming took off 0 bases at V and 0 bases at J, with 9 bases between the two ends. The CDR3 covers 16 residues. The CDR3 reads CASSYSGESSYNEQFF. The CDR3 bases are TGTGCCAGCAGTTACTCGGGGGAGAGCTCCTACAATGAGCAGTTCTTC.

This rearrangement joins TRBV7-9 to TRBJ1-2, with TRBD1 identical over 9 bases. This CDR3 spans 14 amino acids. Germline assignment: CDR1 SEHNR and CDR2 FQNEAQ (reference sequence). V lost 1 base to trimming and J lost 8 bases; unmatched junction nucleotides: 5. The CDR3 spells CASSLEGQGSGYTF. CDR3 in DNA: TGTGCCAGCAGCTTAGAGGGACAGGGTAGCGGCTACACCTTC.

This clone has only one observation. The rearrangement links TRBV12-3 or TRBV12-4 to TRBJ2-2, with D unclear. The CDR3 is 12 amino acids. Trimming pared 3 bases from V and 7 bases from J, leaving 6 bases between. The CDR3 region is CASSFWVGELFF. CDR3 bases: TGTGCCAGCAGTTTTTGGGTCGGGGAGCTGTTTTTT.

CDR3 sequence: CASSRIDSPSGTIYF. CDR3 sequence (DNA): TGTGCCAGTAGTAGAATCGACAGCCCTTCGGGCACCATATATTTT. The V and J genes are TRBV19 and TRBJ1-3; tentatively, D is TRBD1 (5 bases). CDR3 length: 15 residues. Germline V gene sequence: CDR1 LNHDA, CDR2 SQIVND (reference sequence). The ends were cut back, 4 bases at V and 9 bases at J, with 19 bases in the middle.

The chain uses TRBV30 and TRBJ1-6; 7 positions match TRBD1. CDR1 GTSNPN and CDR2 SVGIG come from the germline V gene (reference sequence). This CDR3 is 15 amino acids long. Trimming took 0 bases from V and 10 from J; bases not matched to a gene: 9. In nucleotides, the CDR3 is TGTGCCTGGAGTGTAAGACAGGGTTTTTGGTCACCCCTCCACTTT. Protein: CAWSVRQGFWSPLHF.

The chain joins TRBV23-1 to TRBJ2-3; TRBD2 might be the D (6 bases). TRBV23-1 is noted as an ORF with a role that remains uncertain. The germline V and J ends were trimmed by 4 bases and 4 bases, with 27 bases remaining between them. This CDR3 is built from 19 residues. The CDR3 spells CASSRWGGIGQTSPDTQYF. DNA for the CDR3: TGCGCCAGCAGTCGATGGGGCGGGATCGGCCAAACTTCGCCAGATACGCAGTATTTT.

The gene calls are TRBV5-4 and TRBJ2-1; D unresolved. V lost 2 bases and J lost 6, with 9 bases in between. Germline V gives CDR1 SGHNT, CDR2 YYREEE (reference sequence). The CDR3 covers 13 residues. The CDR3 protein is CASSLWSPNEQFF. For the CDR3, the DNA is TGTGCCAGCAGCTTATGGAGTCCCAATGAGCAGTTCTTC.